These 20 T cell receptor beta chains originate from one sample sequenced in a study of blood T cell repertoires in COVID-19. This table comes from immunoSEQ multiplex PCR, and its TCRdb copy is limited to in-frame clones, with some not included. Found here are about 70,000 clones, approximately 86% of them singletons; the top ten hold approximately 15%. The specimen was peripheral blood. Receptor source: a man aged 35 to 55 with COVID-19, enrolled during active disease.

This chain links TRBV7-9 with TRBJ1-6; the match to TRBD1 covers 7 bases. The ends lost 2 bases at V and 10 bases at J; junction bases unmatched: 2. CDR3 length equals 13 residues. The germline V gene has CDR1 SEHNR and CDR2 FQNEAQ (reference sequence). The CDR3 coding sequence is TGTGCCAGCAGCTTACAGGGGGAGTCACCCCTCCACTTT. This translates into CASSLQGESPLHF.

The rearrangement links TRBV6-5 to TRBJ2-5; 7 bases are shared with TRBD2. J lost 2 bases, V lost 8 bases, and 11 bases had no gene match. The CDR3 consists of 15 residues. The germline V gene has CDR1 MNHEY and CDR2 SVGAGI. CDR3 nucleotide sequence: TGTGCCAGCCCCCAGGGAGGGAGCGGACAAGAGACCCAGTACTTC. Protein sequence: CASPQGGSGQETQYF.

The rearrangement joins TRBV6-6 to TRBJ2-3, with 8 bases lining up with TRBD1. After removal of 6 bases from V and 3 bases from J, the junction contained 5 bases not matched to a gene. CDR3 length equals 14 residues. Germline lookup yields CDR1 MNHNY and CDR2 SVGAGI (reference sequence). The CDR3 reads CASSGRGQTDTQYF. DNA for the CDR3: TGTGCCAGCAGCGGCAGGGGGCAAACAGATACGCAGTATTTT.

The chain carries TRBV19 and TRBJ1-2; TRBD1 agrees at 7 bases. V lost 4 bases, J lost 8 bases, and 13 bases stayed unmatched. This CDR3 contains 15 residues. Per germline, CDR1 LNHDA and CDR2 SQIVND (reference sequence). The CDR3 loop is CASSSGPGTDGGYTF. CDR3 bases: TGTGCCAGTAGTAGCGGCCCCGGGACAGACGGAGGCTACACCTTC.

The chain is built from TRBV29-1 and TRBJ1-2; 8 nucleotides align to TRBD1. Germline V lookup: CDR1 SQVTM, CDR2 ANQGSEA. The CDR3 spans 12 residues. The V and J ends lost 7 bases and 4 bases, in that order; junction bases with no gene match: 5. The CDR3 loop reads CSGGQVIYGYTF. The CDR3 DNA follows: TGCAGCGGGGGACAGGTGATCTATGGCTACACCTTC.

The V gene is TRBV25-1, the J gene TRBJ2-4; 8 bases align to TRBD2. The CDR3 is 17 amino acids. CDR1 MGHDK and CDR2 SYGVNS come from the germline V gene. The V and J ends lost 3 bases and 0 bases, in that order; junction bases with no gene match: 7. The CDR3 protein is CASSDSGTILAKNIQYF. The DNA of the CDR3 is TGTGCCAGCAGTGATAGCGGGACAATCCTAGCCAAAAACATTCAGTACTTC.

This chain connects TRBV11-2 to TRBJ2-7, with 10 bases aligning to TRBD2. Germline CDR1 and CDR2: SGHAT and FQNNGV. This CDR3 has 16 residues. After removal of 1 base from V and 4 bases from J, the junction contained 7 bases not matched to a gene. The CDR3 DNA reads as TGTGCCAGCAGCTTAGCAGGGACTAGCGCCTTATACGAGCAGTACTTC. Translated: CASSLAGTSALYEQYF. The full variable domain, its missing parts supplied by reference TRBV11-2 and TRBJ2-7, is EAGVAQSPRYKIIEKRQSVAFWCNPISGHATLYWYQQILGQGPKLLIQFQNNGVVDDSQLPKDRFSAERLKGVDSTLKIQPAKLEDSAVYLCASSLAGTSALYEQYFGPGTRLTVT.

V is TRBV28 and J is TRBJ2-5; the D is unclear. Germline V lookup: CDR1 MDHEN, CDR2 SYDVKM. Trimming took off 0 bases at V and 2 bases at J, with 7 bases between the two ends. This CDR3 is built from 14 residues. In DNA, the CDR3 is TGTGCCAGCAGTTTATGGTCGGGTCAAGAGACCCAGTACTTC. Translated, it gives CASSLWSGQETQYF.

This clone has only one observation. The gene calls are TRBV5-6 and TRBJ2-2; D call uncertain. The CDR3 sequence is 13 residues long. The V and J ends lost 3 bases and 7 bases respectively, with 10 bases between them. Looked up from germline, CDR1 is SGHDT and CDR2 is YYEEEE. Here the CDR3 DNA reads TGTGCCAGCAGCTCCGACTTTGGCGGGGAGCTGTTTTTT. This encodes CASSSDFGGELFF.

This clone was observed a handful of times. In DNA form, the CDR3 reads TGCGCCAGCAGCTTGCAGAGCGAGAACACTGAAGCTTTCTTT. Protein sequence: CASSLQSENTEAFF. This chain connects TRBV5-1 to TRBJ1-1; D unclear. The CDR3 contains 14 residues. Germline V gives CDR1 SGHRS, CDR2 YFSETQ. Trimming took 1 base from V and 1 from J, leaving 8 bases between them.

This clone was found once. The rearrangement links TRBV12-3 or TRBV12-4 to TRBJ2-3; D perhaps matches TRBD1 (5 bases). This CDR3 spans 13 amino acids. Trimming shortened V by 6 bases and J by 0 bases, and 7 bases separated the two germline ends. This CDR3 is CASRRTSTDTQYF. The CDR3 nucleotides are TGTGCCAGCAGGAGGACAAGCACAGATACGCAGTATTTT.

The chain couples TRBV5-1 to TRBJ2-5, with 7 bases identical to TRBD1. This CDR3 is built from 14 residues. The trim removed 3 bases at V and 5 bases at J, leaving 7 bases unmatched. Germline assignment: CDR1 SGHRS and CDR2 YFSETQ. The CDR3 is CASSSQGRGETQYF. The CDR3 DNA is TGCGCCAGCAGCTCACAGGGGAGAGGGGAGACCCAGTACTTC.

J is TRBJ2-5 and V is TRBV3-1 (or the pseudogene TRBV3-2); the D is unclear. The V end was cut by 3 bases, the J end by 7 bases, with 12 bases between. CDR3 length: 13 amino acids. Germline CDR1 and CDR2: LGHDT and YNNKEL (reference sequence). DNA of the CDR3: TGTGCCAGCAGCCAGCCCCGGTCAGGGACCCAGTACTTC. It yields the protein CASSQPRSGTQYF.

This clone was recorded a few times. This sequence joins TRBV7-9 and TRBJ2-7; no definite D call. CDR3 length: 12 amino acids. With 1 base removed from V and 6 bases from J, the gap between germline ends came to 7 bases. CDR1 is SEHNR and CDR2 is FQNEAQ in the germline V gene (reference sequence). The CDR3 sequence: CASSLERSEQYF. DNA for the CDR3: TGTGCCAGCAGCTTAGAAAGGAGCGAGCAGTACTTC.

The J gene is TRBJ2-2, the V gene TRBV29-1; 10 bases agree with TRBD2. This CDR3 contains 14 residues. Trimming took 4 bases from V and 6 from J; bases not matched to a gene: 5. Germline CDR1 is SQVTM and CDR2 is ANQGSEA. Here the CDR3 DNA reads TGCAGCGTTGCAGCGGGGGGGCCCGCCGGGGAGCTGTTTTTT. This encodes CSVAAGGPAGELFF.

This chain connects TRBV10-3 to TRBJ1-1; 8 bases map to TRBD1. After removal of 7 bases from V and 0 bases from J, the junction contained 7 bases not matched to a gene. The CDR3 is 15 residues long. Germline values: CDR1 ENHRY, CDR2 SYGVKD. This CDR3 reads CAITAGGLLNTEAFF. The CDR3 DNA sequence: TGTGCCATCACCGCAGGGGGCCTTTTGAACACTGAAGCTTTCTTT.

The chain is built from TRBV11-2 and TRBJ2-4; TRBD1 matches at 9 bases. The V gene end was trimmed by 7 bases and the J gene end by 9 bases; junction bases not matched to a gene: 10. The germline gives CDR1 SGHAT, CDR2 FQNNGV. CDR3 length equals 14 residues. The CDR3 reads CASNPTGGLGIQYF. As DNA, the CDR3 is TGTGCCAGCAACCCCACAGGGGGCCTGGGCATTCAGTACTTC.

The rearrangement links TRBV2 to TRBJ2-7, with D tentatively TRBD2 (5 bases). Trimming stripped 4 bases from V and 2 bases from J, with 9 bases between. Germline CDR1 and CDR2: SNHLY and FYNNEI. The CDR3 runs 13 residues. CDR3 sequence (DNA): TGTGCCAGCAGTGTCGAGGGTACCTACGAGCAGTACTTC. It encodes CASSVEGTYEQYF.

This clone has only a few counts. The CDR3 region is CASSHPFRLAGADYNEQFF. The DNA of the CDR3 is TGCGCCAGCAGCCACCCCTTTAGGCTAGCGGGGGCCGATTACAATGAGCAGTTCTTC. The chain has TRBV4-1 and TRBJ2-1; TRBD2 aligns across 10 bases. This CDR3 contains 19 residues. CDR1 MGHRA and CDR2 YSYEKL come from the germline V gene. The trim removed 3 bases at V and 4 bases at J, leaving 15 bases unmatched.

V usage is TRBV5-1 and J usage is TRBJ2-4, with D tentatively TRBD2 (7 bases). Trimming left V 5 bases short and J 0 bases short, with 24 bases between. Germline CDR1 SGHRS, CDR2 YFSETQ. This CDR3 region has 19 residues. CDR3 in DNA: TGCGCCAGCAGTTACGAATGGGGGGGCACCCTCCTAGCCAAAAACATTCAGTACTTC. Encoded protein: CASSYEWGGTLLAKNIQYF.